The entry below describes one T cell receptor beta chain. V dropped 5 bases and J dropped 5; count of bases not matched to a gene: 6. The CDR3 covers 14 residues. The germline V gene encodes CDR1 SEHNR and CDR2 FQNEAQ (reference sequence). This entry is derived from a study of blood T cell repertoires in COVID-19. Profiling relied on immunoSEQ multiplex PCR, and the TCRdb table lists in-frame clones only, not all of them. The table lists 55,000 to 80,000 clones, more than 75% of them singletons. The sample comprised peripheral blood. The TCR comes from a man in his fifties or sixties with COVID-19, enrolled during active disease. The chain couples TRBV7-9 to TRBJ2-3, with 8 nucleotides matching TRBD2. DNA of the CDR3: TGTGCCAGCAGCAGCGGGAGTCTTGGAGATACGCAGTATTTT. Amino acids: CASSSGSLGDTQYF.